The clone carrying this T cell receptor (beta chain) is classed as medium-sized. Its antigen is as yet unknown. This entry belongs to a study of HIV-infected patients and healthy controls. Study-wide results and caveats: Compared with healthy controls, HIV-infected patients showed less CDR3 sharing between individuals.

V dropped 8 bases and J dropped 2 bases, with 17 bases sitting between them. CDR1 and CDR2 from the germline V gene are MDHEN and SYDVKM. The CDR3 loop spans 15 amino acids. Follow-up blood was drawn about 14 weeks, roughly three months, after antiretroviral therapy began. Whole blood was used without fractionation, so all unsorted peripheral T cells were included. 500 ng RNA was reverse transcribed with alpha and beta constant-region primers. Using multiplexing indices, alpha and beta chain libraries were generated apart by chain-specific third strand synthesis. TCRdb re-called the 5' RACE reads through MiXCR, storing one row per CDR3 protein. The sample shows about 6,500 distinct CDR3 sequences, 6% to 8.5% of them seen only once.

The chain joins TRBV28 to TRBJ2-3; unclear D gene. Sample: blood, taken during antiretroviral therapy. This TCR was sampled from an adult with HIV infection. The CDR3 loop is CASGDVNWDTDTQYF. The CDR3, as DNA: TGTGCCAGCGGTGATGTTAACTGGGACACAGATACGCAGTATTTT.